This T cell receptor beta chain came from a study of patients and donors after allogeneic stem cell transplantation. Germline CDR1 KGHSH, CDR2 LQKENI. With 2 bases removed from V and 5 bases from J, the gap between germline ends came to 9 bases. The CDR3 covers 13 residues. Using its own MiXCR run on the RT-PCR reads, TCRdb lists one record per CDR3 protein. The repertoire holds about 40,000 distinct CDR3 sequences, with roughly 30% as singletons. Sequenced material: blood, either unsorted or a sorted T cell fraction (not recorded which). This clonotype was obtained from a human donor who was either an allogeneic HSCT recipient or a stem cell or donor lymphocyte infusion donor (not recorded which). It is not recorded whose cells these are; they may come from a transplant donor. The J gene is TRBJ1-2, the V gene TRBV18, with a tentative D call TRBD1 (5 bases). The CDR3 DNA reads as TGTGCCAGCTCACCATCCAGGGAGTATGGCTACACCTTC. Its translation is CASSPSREYGYTF.